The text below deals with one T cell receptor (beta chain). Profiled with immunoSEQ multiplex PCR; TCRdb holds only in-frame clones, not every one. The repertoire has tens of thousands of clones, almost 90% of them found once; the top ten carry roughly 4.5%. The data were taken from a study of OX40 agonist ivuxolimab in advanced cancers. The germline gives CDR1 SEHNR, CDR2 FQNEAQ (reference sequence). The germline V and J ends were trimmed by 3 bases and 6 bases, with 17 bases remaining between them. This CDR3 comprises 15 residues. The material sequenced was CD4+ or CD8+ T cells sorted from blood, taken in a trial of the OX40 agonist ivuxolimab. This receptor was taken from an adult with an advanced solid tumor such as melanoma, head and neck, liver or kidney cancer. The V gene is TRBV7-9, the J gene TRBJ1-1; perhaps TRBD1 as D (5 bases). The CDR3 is CASSFEAGSFAEAFF. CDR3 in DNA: TGTGCCAGCAGCTTCGAGGCAGGGAGTTTCGCTGAAGCTTTCTTT.